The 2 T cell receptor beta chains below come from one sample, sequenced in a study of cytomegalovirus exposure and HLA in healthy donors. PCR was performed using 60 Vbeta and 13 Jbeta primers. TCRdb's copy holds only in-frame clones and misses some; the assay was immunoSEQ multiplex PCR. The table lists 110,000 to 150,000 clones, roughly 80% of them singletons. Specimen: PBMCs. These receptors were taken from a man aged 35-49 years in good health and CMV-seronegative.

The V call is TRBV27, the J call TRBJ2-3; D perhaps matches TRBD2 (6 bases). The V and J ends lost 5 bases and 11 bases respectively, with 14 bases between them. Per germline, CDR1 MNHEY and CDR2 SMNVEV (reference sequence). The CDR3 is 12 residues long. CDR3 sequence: CASSPGTQKQYF. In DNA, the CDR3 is TGTGCCAGCAGTCCGGGGACTCAGAAGCAGTATTTT.

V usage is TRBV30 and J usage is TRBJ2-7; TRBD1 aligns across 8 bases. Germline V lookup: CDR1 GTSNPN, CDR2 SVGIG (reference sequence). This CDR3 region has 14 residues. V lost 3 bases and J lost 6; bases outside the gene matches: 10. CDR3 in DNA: TGTGCCTGGAGGCTTGGACAGGGTGGGGGCGAGCAGTACTTC. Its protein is CAWRLGQGGGEQYF.